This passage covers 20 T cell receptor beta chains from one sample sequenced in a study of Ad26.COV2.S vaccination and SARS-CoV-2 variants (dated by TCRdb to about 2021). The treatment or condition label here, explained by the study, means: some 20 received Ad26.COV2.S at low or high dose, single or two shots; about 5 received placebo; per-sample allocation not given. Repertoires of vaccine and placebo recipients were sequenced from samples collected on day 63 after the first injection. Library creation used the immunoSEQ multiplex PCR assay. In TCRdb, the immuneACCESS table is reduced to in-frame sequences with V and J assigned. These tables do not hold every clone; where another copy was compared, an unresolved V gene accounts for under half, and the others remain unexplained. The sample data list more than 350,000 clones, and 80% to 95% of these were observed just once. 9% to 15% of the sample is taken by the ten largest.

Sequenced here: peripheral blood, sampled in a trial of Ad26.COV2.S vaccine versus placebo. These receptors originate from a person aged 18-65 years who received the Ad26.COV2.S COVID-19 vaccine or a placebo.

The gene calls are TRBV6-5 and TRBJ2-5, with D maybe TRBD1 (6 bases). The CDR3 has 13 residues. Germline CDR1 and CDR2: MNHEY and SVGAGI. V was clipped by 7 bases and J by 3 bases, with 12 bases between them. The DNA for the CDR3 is TGTGCCAGCATCCCGACAGGAAAAGAGACCCAGTACTTC. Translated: CASIPTGKETQYF.

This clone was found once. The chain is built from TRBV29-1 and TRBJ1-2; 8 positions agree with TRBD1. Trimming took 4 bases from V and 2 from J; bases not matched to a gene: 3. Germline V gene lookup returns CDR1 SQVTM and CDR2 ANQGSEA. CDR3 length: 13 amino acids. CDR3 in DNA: TGCAGCGTTGTAACAGGGGGAAACTATGGCTACACCTTC. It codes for CSVVTGGNYGYTF.

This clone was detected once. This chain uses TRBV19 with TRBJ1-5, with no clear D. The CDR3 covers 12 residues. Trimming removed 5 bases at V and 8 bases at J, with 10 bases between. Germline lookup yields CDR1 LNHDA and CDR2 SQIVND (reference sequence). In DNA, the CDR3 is TGTGCCAGTAGTCATCCAAGGGAGCCCCAGCATTTT. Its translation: CASSHPREPQHF.

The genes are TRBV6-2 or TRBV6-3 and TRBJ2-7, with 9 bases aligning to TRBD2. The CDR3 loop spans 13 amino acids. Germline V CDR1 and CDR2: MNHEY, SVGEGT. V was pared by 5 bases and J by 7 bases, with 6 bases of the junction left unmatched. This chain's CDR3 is CASSTGLAREQYF. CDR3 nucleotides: TGTGCCAGCAGTACCGGACTAGCGAGGGAGCAGTACTTC.

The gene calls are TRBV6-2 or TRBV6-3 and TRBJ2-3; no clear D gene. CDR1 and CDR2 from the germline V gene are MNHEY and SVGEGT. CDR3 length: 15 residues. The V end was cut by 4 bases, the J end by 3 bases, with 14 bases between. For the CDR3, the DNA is TGTGCCAGCAGTTTCGATGAAAAGGCGACAGATACGCAGTATTTT. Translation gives CASSFDEKATDTQYF.

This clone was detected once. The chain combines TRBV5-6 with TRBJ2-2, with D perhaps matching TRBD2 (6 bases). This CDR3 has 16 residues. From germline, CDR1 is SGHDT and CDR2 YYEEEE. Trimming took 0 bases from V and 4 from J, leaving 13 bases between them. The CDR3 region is CASSLVGSGTTGELFF. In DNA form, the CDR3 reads TGTGCCAGCAGCTTGGTAGGTAGCGGAACCACCGGGGAGCTGTTTTTT.

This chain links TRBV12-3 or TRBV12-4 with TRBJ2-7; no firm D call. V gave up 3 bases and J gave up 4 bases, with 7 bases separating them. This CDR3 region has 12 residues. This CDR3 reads CASSFARYEQYF. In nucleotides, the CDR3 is TGTGCCAGCAGTTTTGCCCGGTACGAGCAGTACTTC.

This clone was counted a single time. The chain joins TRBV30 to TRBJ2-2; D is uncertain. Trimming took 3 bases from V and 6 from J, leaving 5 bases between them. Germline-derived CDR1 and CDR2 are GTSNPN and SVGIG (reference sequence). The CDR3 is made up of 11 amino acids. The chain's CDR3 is CAWSSPGELFF. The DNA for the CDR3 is TGTGCCTGGAGCTCCCCCGGGGAGCTGTTTTTT.

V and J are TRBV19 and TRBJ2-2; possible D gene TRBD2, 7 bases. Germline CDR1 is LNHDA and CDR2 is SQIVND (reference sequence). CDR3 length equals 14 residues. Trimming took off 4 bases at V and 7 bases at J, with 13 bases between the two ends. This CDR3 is CASSTAGEGGELFF. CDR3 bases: TGTGCCAGTAGTACGGCAGGGGAGGGCGGGGAGCTGTTTTTT.

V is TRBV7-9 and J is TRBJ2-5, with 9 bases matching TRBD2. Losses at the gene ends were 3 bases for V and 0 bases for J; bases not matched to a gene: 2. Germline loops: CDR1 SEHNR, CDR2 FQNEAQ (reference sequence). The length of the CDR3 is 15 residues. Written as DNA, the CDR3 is TGTGCCAGCAGCTTTCTAGCGGGAAACCAAGAGACCCAGTACTTC. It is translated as CASSFLAGNQETQYF.

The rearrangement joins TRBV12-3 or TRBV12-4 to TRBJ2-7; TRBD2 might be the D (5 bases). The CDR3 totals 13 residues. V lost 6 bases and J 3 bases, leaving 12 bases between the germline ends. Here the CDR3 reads CASRTGNNYEQYF. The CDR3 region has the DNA TGTGCCAGCAGAACCGGGAACAACTACGAGCAGTACTTC.

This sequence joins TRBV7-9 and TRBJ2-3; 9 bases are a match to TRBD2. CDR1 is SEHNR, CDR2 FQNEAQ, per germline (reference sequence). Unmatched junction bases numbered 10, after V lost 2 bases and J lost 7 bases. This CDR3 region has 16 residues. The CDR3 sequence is CASSLPSPSGINTQYF. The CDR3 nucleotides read TGTGCCAGCAGCTTACCCTCTCCTAGCGGGATAAATACGCAGTATTTT.

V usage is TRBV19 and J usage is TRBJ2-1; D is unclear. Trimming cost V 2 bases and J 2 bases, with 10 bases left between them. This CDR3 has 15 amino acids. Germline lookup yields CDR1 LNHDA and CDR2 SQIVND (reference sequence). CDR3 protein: CASSILGLTYNEQFF. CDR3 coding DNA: TGTGCCAGTAGTATACTGGGATTGACCTACAATGAGCAGTTCTTC.

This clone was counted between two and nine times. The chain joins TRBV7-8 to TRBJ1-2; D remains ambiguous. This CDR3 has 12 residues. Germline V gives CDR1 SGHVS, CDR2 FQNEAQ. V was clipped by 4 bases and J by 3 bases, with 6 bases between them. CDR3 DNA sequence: TGTGCCAGCAGCTCCAGACACTATGGCTACACCTTC. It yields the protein CASSSRHYGYTF. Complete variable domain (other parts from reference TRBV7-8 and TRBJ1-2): GAGVSQSPRYKVAKRGQDVALRCDPISGHVSLFWYQQALGQGPEFLTYFQNEAQLDKSGLPSDRFFAERPEGSVSTLKIQRTQQEDSAVYLCASSSRHYGYTFGSGTRLTVV.

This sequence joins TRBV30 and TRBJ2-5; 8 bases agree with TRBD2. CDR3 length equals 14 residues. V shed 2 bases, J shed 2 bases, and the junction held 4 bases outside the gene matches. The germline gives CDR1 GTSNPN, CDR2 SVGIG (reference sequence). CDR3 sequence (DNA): TGTGCCTGGAGTACCCTAGCGGGTCAAGAGACCCAGTACTTC. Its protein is CAWSTLAGQETQYF.

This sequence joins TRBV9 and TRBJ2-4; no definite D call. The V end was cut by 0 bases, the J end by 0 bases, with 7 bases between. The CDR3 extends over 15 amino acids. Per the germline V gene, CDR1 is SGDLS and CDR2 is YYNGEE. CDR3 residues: CASSVESGAKNIQYF. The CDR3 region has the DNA TGTGCCAGCAGCGTAGAATCCGGAGCCAAAAACATTCAGTACTTC. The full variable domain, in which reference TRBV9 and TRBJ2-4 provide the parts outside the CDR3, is DSGVTQTPKHLITATGQRVTLRCSPRSGDLSVYWYQQSLDQGLQFLIQYYNGEERAKGNILERFSAQQFPDLHSELNLSSLELGDSALYFCASSVESGAKNIQYFGAGTRLSVL.

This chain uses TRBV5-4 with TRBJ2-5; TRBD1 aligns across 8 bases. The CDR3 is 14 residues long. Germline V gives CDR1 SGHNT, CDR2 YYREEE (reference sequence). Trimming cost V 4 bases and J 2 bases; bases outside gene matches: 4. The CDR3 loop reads CASSTQGAQETQYF. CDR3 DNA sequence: TGTGCCAGCAGCACCCAGGGGGCTCAAGAGACCCAGTACTTC. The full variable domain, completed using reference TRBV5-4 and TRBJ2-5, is ETGVTQSPTHLIKTRGQQVTLRCSSQSGHNTVSWYQQALGQGPQFIFQYYREEENGRGNFPPRFSGLQFPNYSSELNVNALELDDSALYLCASSTQGAQETQYFGPGTRLLVL.

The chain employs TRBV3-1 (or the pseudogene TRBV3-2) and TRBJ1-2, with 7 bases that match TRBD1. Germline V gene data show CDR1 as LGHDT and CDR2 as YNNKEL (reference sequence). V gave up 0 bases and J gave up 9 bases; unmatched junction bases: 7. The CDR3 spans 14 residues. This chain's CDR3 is CASSQDRDRLCYTF. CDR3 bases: TGTGCCAGCAGCCAAGATCGGGACAGACTATGCTACACCTTC.

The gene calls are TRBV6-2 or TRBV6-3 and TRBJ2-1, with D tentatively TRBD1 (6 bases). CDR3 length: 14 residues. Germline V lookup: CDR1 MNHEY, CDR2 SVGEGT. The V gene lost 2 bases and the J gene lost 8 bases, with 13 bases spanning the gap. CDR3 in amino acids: CASSYPIRGDEQFF. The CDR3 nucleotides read TGTGCCAGCAGTTACCCTATCAGGGGAGATGAGCAGTTCTTC.

CDR3 bases: TGCGCCAGCAGCCAAGCTCGATACAGGGTTTCTGGGGAGCTGTTTTTT. Its protein product is CASSQARYRVSGELFF. This chain links TRBV4-3 with TRBJ2-2; perhaps TRBD1 as D (6 bases). This CDR3 is 16 amino acids long. Trimming pared 1 base from V and 8 bases from J, leaving 17 bases between. Germline loops: CDR1 LGHNA, CDR2 YSLEER.